The 28 T cell receptor beta chains in this list originate from one sample, sequenced in a study of T cells in tuberculosis. Sorting used thawed, overnight-rested PBMC stained with anti-CD3, a viability dye and GMM-loaded CD1B tetramer. C32 glucose monomycolate from Rhodococcus equi was loaded onto the CD1B tetramers. Assay used: immunoSEQ multiplex PCR; TCRdb lists only in-frame clones, some missing. The sample holds about 54,000 clones; approximately 88% are singletons and the top ten take 21%. The source material was CD1b-GMM tetramer-negative cells sorted from PBMCs. These TCRs come from an adult woman with latent tuberculosis.

The chain couples TRBV7-2 to TRBJ2-3; maybe TRBD1 (6 bases). Germline loops: CDR1 SGHTA, CDR2 FQGNSA. The CDR3 contains 14 residues. V lost 4 bases and J 3 bases, leaving 11 bases between the germline ends. The CDR3 DNA reads as TGTGCCAGCAGCTACTACAGGGAGACAGATACGCAGTATTTT. This translates into CASSYYRETDTQYF.

V and J are TRBV9 and TRBJ1-1, with D unresolved. The CDR3 has 14 residues. Per germline, CDR1 SGDLS and CDR2 YYNGEE. Trimming shortened V by 4 bases and J by 4 bases, and 14 bases separated the two germline ends. CDR3 coding DNA: TGTGCCAGCAGCCCCCGACCCGAGGGCACTGAAGCTTTCTTT. This encodes CASSPRPEGTEAFF.

The rearrangement uses TRBV9 and TRBJ2-2, with D unclear. V was trimmed by 0 bases and J by 4 bases, leaving 4 bases between them. Germline CDR1 and CDR2: SGDLS and YYNGEE. CDR3 length equals 13 residues. The CDR3 nucleotides read TGTGCCAGCAGCGTAGCTTTCACCGGGGAGCTGTTTTTT. It yields the protein CASSVAFTGELFF. Using reference TRBV9 and TRBJ2-2 for the parts outside the CDR3, the full variable domain is DSGVTQTPKHLITATGQRVTLRCSPRSGDLSVYWYQQSLDQGLQFLIQYYNGEERAKGNILERFSAQQFPDLHSELNLSSLELGDSALYFCASSVAFTGELFFGEGSRLTVL.

The chain carries TRBV2 and TRBJ1-2, with D unclear. CDR3 length: 17 residues. With 5 bases removed from V and 5 bases from J, the gap between germline ends came to 24 bases. Germline V CDR1 and CDR2: SNHLY, FYNNEI. DNA for the CDR3: TGTGCCAGCAGTTATGACAAACTAGGGTATTCTATTTATGGCTACACCTTC. This encodes CASSYDKLGYSIYGYTF.

The chain is built from TRBV4-2 and TRBJ1-1; no firm D call. The germline CDR1 and CDR2 sequences are LGHNA and YNFKEQ. V was trimmed by 1 base and J by 0 bases, leaving 9 bases between them. This CDR3 is 15 amino acids long. Written as DNA, the CDR3 is TGTGCCAGCAGCCAAGGTGCGGGGATGAACACTGAAGCTTTCTTT. Its translation: CASSQGAGMNTEAFF.

V is TRBV7-2 and J is TRBJ1-1, with 7 bases lining up with TRBD1. The CDR3 has 13 residues. The V gene end was trimmed by 3 bases and the J gene end by 8 bases; junction bases not matched to a gene: 6. Looked up from germline, CDR1 is SGHTA and CDR2 is FQGNSA. CDR3 in DNA: TGTGCCAGCAGCTTCCTCGGGACAGTCGAAGCTTTCTTT. Translated, it gives CASSFLGTVEAFF.

J is TRBJ2-1 and V is TRBV9, with D possibly matching TRBD2 (6 bases). This CDR3 is built from 16 residues. The V end was cut by 4 bases, the J end by 3 bases, with 17 bases between. The germline CDR1 and CDR2 sequences are SGDLS and YYNGEE. CDR3 sequence reads: CASSPRGGHLYNEQFF. In DNA form, the CDR3 reads TGTGCCAGCAGCCCTCGAGGAGGGCACCTCTACAATGAGCAGTTCTTC.

The chain employs TRBV2 and TRBJ1-1; 7 bases fit TRBD1. J gave up 1 base and V 9 bases, and 8 bases lay outside the gene matches. The length of the CDR3 is 14 residues. Germline-derived CDR1 and CDR2 are SNHLY and FYNNEI. The CDR3 here is CARATGRKNTEAFF. The DNA of the CDR3 is TGTGCCAGAGCGACAGGGAGAAAGAACACTGAAGCTTTCTTT.

The chain joins TRBV29-1 to TRBJ2-1; 8 nucleotides match TRBD2. The CDR3 extends over 15 amino acids. V lost 7 bases and J lost 8; bases outside the gene matches: 16. The germline CDR1 and CDR2 sequences are SQVTM and ANQGSEA. CDR3 in amino acids: CSARKGTGGPYEQFF. CDR3 nucleotides: TGCAGCGCAAGGAAGGGAACGGGAGGGCCATATGAGCAGTTCTTC.

This chain uses TRBV28 with TRBJ2-1; 11 nucleotides line up with TRBD2. The CDR3 is 15 amino acids. CDR1 MDHEN and CDR2 SYDVKM come from the germline V gene. V was pared by 3 bases and J by 8 bases, with 6 bases of the junction left unmatched. CDR3 sequence: CASSLITSGSYEQFF. CDR3 in DNA: TGTGCCAGCAGTTTGATAACTAGCGGGAGTTATGAGCAGTTCTTC.

This rearrangement joins TRBV19 to TRBJ2-7; 11 positions agree with TRBD1. After removal of 5 bases from V and 4 bases from J, the junction contained 7 bases not matched to a gene. Germline V gene lookup returns CDR1 LNHDA and CDR2 SQIVND (reference sequence). The CDR3 extends over 15 amino acids. CDR3: CASSVPGQGVYEQYF. DNA for the CDR3: TGTGCCAGTAGTGTACCGGGACAGGGGGTGTACGAGCAGTACTTC.

The V gene is TRBV11-3, the J gene TRBJ1-1, with TRBD1 matching over 7 bases. V trimming: 5 bases; J trimming: 0 bases; junction bases outside the gene matches: 6. This CDR3 has 15 amino acids. CDR1 and CDR2 (germline): SGHNT, YENEEA. The CDR3 is CASSPSGQMNTEAFF. The CDR3 nucleotides are TGTGCCAGCAGCCCCTCGGGACAGATGAACACTGAAGCTTTCTTT.

This clone was observed once. CDR3 region: CASSQVTGDTEAFF. In nucleotides, the CDR3 is TGCGCCAGCAGCCAAGTCACGGGGGACACTGAAGCTTTCTTT. The chain combines TRBV4-1 with TRBJ1-1; perhaps TRBD1 as D (5 bases). The CDR3 runs 14 residues. Germline-derived CDR1 and CDR2 are MGHRA and YSYEKL. V gave up 1 base and J gave up 3 bases, with 9 bases separating them.

The chain carries TRBV4-3 and TRBJ2-7, with TRBD2 identical over 9 bases. Losses at the gene ends were 4 bases for V and 3 bases for J; bases not matched to a gene: 10. The CDR3 is 16 amino acids. CDR1 is LGHNA, CDR2 YSLEER, per germline. The CDR3 sequence: CASSLLSSGEDYEQYF. In nucleotides, the CDR3 is TGCGCCAGCAGCCTTCTCTCTAGCGGGGAAGACTACGAGCAGTACTTC.

The chain's CDR3 is CASSIVASGTYEQYF. The CDR3 DNA reads as TGTGCCAGTAGTATAGTCGCTAGCGGGACCTACGAGCAGTACTTC. The rearrangement links TRBV19 to TRBJ2-7; the match to TRBD2 covers 9 bases. Losses at the gene ends were 1 base for V and 2 bases for J; bases not matched to a gene: 3. Germline V lookup: CDR1 LNHDA, CDR2 SQIVND (reference sequence). The CDR3 length is 15 residues.

The chain is built from TRBV19 and TRBJ1-3; D gene unclear. In germline, CDR1 is LNHDA, CDR2 SQIVND (reference sequence). CDR3 size: 13 residues. Trimming pared 11 bases from V and 0 bases from J, leaving 11 bases between. This CDR3 reads CAVKPFSGNTIYF. The CDR3, as DNA: TGTGCCGTCAAGCCGTTCTCTGGAAACACCATATATTTT.

The chain has TRBV19 and TRBJ2-7, with D possibly matching TRBD1 (5 bases). Germline CDR1 reads LNHDA; CDR2 reads SQIVND (reference sequence). Trimming shortened V by 3 bases and J by 0 bases, and 12 bases separated the two germline ends. The CDR3 has 15 amino acids. The CDR3 bases are TGTGCCAGTAGTATGGTAGGAGACAGCTCCTACGAGCAGTACTTC. It is translated as CASSMVGDSSYEQYF. The whole variable domain, filled in from reference TRBV19 and TRBJ2-7, reads DGGITQSPKYLFRKEGQNVTLSCEQNLNHDAMYWYRQDPGQGLRLIYYSQIVNDFQKGDIAEGYSVSREKKESFPLTVTSAQKNPTAFYLCASSMVGDSSYEQYFGPGTRLTVT.

This chain links TRBV30 with TRBJ2-7, with D unclear. The germline CDR1 and CDR2 sequences are GTSNPN and SVGIG (reference sequence). This CDR3 is 13 amino acids long. The ends were cut back, 1 base at V and 4 bases at J, with 11 bases in the middle. CDR3 region: CAWSGLAGYEQYF. In DNA form, the CDR3 reads TGTGCCTGGAGTGGTCTGGCAGGTTACGAGCAGTACTTC. Full variable domain (remainder filled in from reference TRBV30 and TRBJ2-7): SQTIHQWPATLVQPVGSPLSLECTVEGTSNPNLYWYRQAAGRGLQLLFYSVGIGQISSEVPQNLSASRPQDRQFILSSKKLLLSDSGFYLCAWSGLAGYEQYFGPGTRLTVT.

The rearrangement links TRBV10-3 to TRBJ1-1, with D maybe TRBD1 (6 bases). CDR1 and CDR2 (germline): ENHRY, SYGVKD. The V end was cut by 0 bases, the J end by 1 base, with 9 bases between. The CDR3 length is 15 residues. The chain's CDR3 is CAISESGASNTEAFF. The CDR3 coding sequence is TGTGCCATCAGTGAGTCGGGGGCTTCGAACACTGAAGCTTTCTTT.

V and J are TRBV6-1 and TRBJ2-7; D call uncertain. The CDR3 covers 13 residues. Germline V gene data show CDR1 as MNHNS and CDR2 as SASEGT. Trimming removed 2 bases from V and 1 base from J, with 6 bases in between. The CDR3 protein is CASSELQSYEQYF. DNA of the CDR3: TGTGCCAGCAGTGAATTACAGTCCTACGAGCAGTACTTC.

This clone showed up just a few times. The chain combines TRBV7-2 with TRBJ2-7, with a possible D match to TRBD1 (6 bases). CDR3 length equals 16 residues. V was trimmed by 2 bases and J by 0 bases, leaving 14 bases between them. Germline V gene sequence: CDR1 SGHTA, CDR2 FQGNSA. CDR3 DNA: TGTGCCAGCAGCTTATCCCCTAGGGGGTACTCCTACGAGCAGTACTTC. Translated: CASSLSPRGYSYEQYF.

In DNA, the CDR3 is TGCGCCAGCAGGATTGGACAGGGGAGAAGTTCAGCGTCTGGAAACACCATATATTTT. Its translation is CASRIGQGRSSASGNTIYF. This sequence joins TRBV5-1 and TRBJ1-3, with 9 bases identical to TRBD1. CDR1 is SGHRS and CDR2 is YFSETQ in the germline V gene. The CDR3 loop spans 19 amino acids. V dropped 5 bases and J dropped 1; count of bases not matched to a gene: 16.

This clone was seen a few times. At one end the junction does not follow the germline gene, possibly because of a read error. The V call is TRBV6-5, the J call TRBJ2-7; D is possibly TRBD1 (6 bases). The CDR3 spans 13 residues. Looked up from germline, CDR1 is MNHEY and CDR2 is SVGAGI. For the CDR3, the DNA is TGTGCCAGCAGTGACAGGTTCTCCTCCGAGCAGTACTTC. Its protein is CASSDRFSSEQYF.

Here the CDR3 DNA reads TGTGCCAGCAGCCCGACAGGGGGCGGAGGTGGCTACACCTTC. As protein: CASSPTGGGGGYTF. The chain carries TRBV6-5 and TRBJ1-2; 10 nucleotides match TRBD1. The V segment lost 6 bases and the J segment 7 bases; nucleotides outside the gene matches: 8. The CDR3 contains 14 residues. The germline CDR1 and CDR2 sequences are MNHEY and SVGAGI.

The chain combines TRBV28 with TRBJ1-2; D is ambiguous. Germline V gene lookup returns CDR1 MDHEN and CDR2 SYDVKM. This CDR3 is 14 amino acids long. Trimming removed 5 bases at V and 6 bases at J, with 16 bases between. CDR3 nucleotide sequence: TGTGCCAGCAGTCTCAACACCCTGGAGGATGGCTACACCTTC. It specifies CASSLNTLEDGYTF.

This clone was seen only a few times. The chain combines TRBV7-9 with TRBJ1-3; D is possibly TRBD1 (6 bases). The germline CDR1 and CDR2 sequences are SEHNR and FQNEAQ (reference sequence). The CDR3 consists of 18 residues. The V gene lost 5 bases and the J gene lost 0 bases, with 20 bases spanning the gap. This chain's CDR3 is CASSPITGYLPSGNTIYF. Written as DNA, the CDR3 is TGTGCCAGCAGCCCCATTACAGGGTACTTACCCTCTGGAAACACCATATATTTT.

The chain couples TRBV5-1 to TRBJ2-5, with 7 bases matching TRBD1. V lost 3 bases and J lost 5; bases outside the gene matches: 7. There are 14 residues in the CDR3. Germline CDR1 reads SGHRS; CDR2 reads YFSETQ. This CDR3 reads CASSWVTGSETQYF. The CDR3 DNA follows: TGCGCCAGCAGCTGGGTGACAGGGTCGGAGACCCAGTACTTC.

This chain uses TRBV7-2 with TRBJ2-2, with D uncertain. V dropped 6 bases and J dropped 2 bases, with 7 bases sitting between them. From germline, CDR1 is SGHTA and CDR2 FQGNSA. The CDR3 covers 13 residues. CDR3 DNA sequence: TGTGCCAGCAGAACTGGTAACACCGGGGAGCTGTTTTTT. It specifies CASRTGNTGELFF.